Listed below are T cell receptor beta chains from one sample, sequenced in a study of cytomegalovirus exposure and HLA in healthy donors. Repertoires were generated with immunoSEQ multiplex PCR, while TCRdb's copy carries only in-frame clones and drops some. This sample has roughly 180,000 clones; roughly 10% occur once, and the top ten carry approximately 1.3%. Sequenced: PBMCs. All receptors come from a woman younger than 45 in good health and CMV-seropositive. CDR3s include the opening cysteine and the closing phenylalanine or tryptophan. D genes are given only for firm matches. Rows may omit the clone size; those that give it use once, few, many or a size class.

D gene	clone size	V gene	J gene	CDR3 DNA	CDR3 protein
TRBD2	few	TRBV5-6	TRBJ2-3	TGTGCCAGCAGCCTGCCTAGCGGGAGAAAGACAGATACGCAGTATTTT	CASSLPSGRKTDTQYF
TRBD1	-	TRBV18	TRBJ1-2	TGTGCCAGCTCACCTGGACGGGACAGGGTGTATGGCTACACCTTC	CASSPGRDRVYGYTF
-	-	TRBV5-1	TRBJ2-2	TGCGCCAGCAGCTTGGATCCAGGAGGGGAGCTGTTTTTT	CASSLDPGGELFF
-	few	TRBV5-5	TRBJ1-4	TGTGCCAGCACCCTCGCCCCGGGACACATTAATGAAAAACTGTTTTTT	CASTLAPGHINEKLFF
TRBD1	-	TRBV9	TRBJ2-5	TGTGCCAGCAGCGAACCGGGACAGGGAGTGCAAGAGACCCAGTACTTC	CASSEPGQGVQETQYF
-	few	TRBV5-1	TRBJ2-7	TGCGCCAGCAGCTCAGGGGAAAGCTCCTACGAGCAGTACTTC	CASSSGESSYEQYF
-	-	TRBV2	TRBJ1-5	TGTGCCAGCAGTGGAGGGTATAGCAATCAGCCCCAGCATTTT	CASSGGYSNQPQHF
-	few	TRBV1	TRBJ2-1	TGCACCAGCAGCCAAGATGGGGCAGCTTACAATGAGCAGTTCTTC	CTSSQDGAAYNEQFF
TRBD1	-	TRBV5-1	TRBJ1-1	TGCGCCAGCACCCGGACAGGGGTGAACACTGAAGCTTTCTTT	CASTRTGVNTEAFF
TRBD1	few	TRBV6-6	TRBJ1-5	TGTGCCAGCAGTTACCCAGGGGGCCGCAATCAGCCCCAGCATTTT	CASSYPGGRNQPQHF
TRBD2	-	TRBV15	TRBJ2-3	TGTGCCACCAGCGTAGGTAGGCGGGAGTCCCCAGATACGCAGTATTTT	CATSVGRRESPDTQYF
-	few	TRBV4-2	TRBJ1-1	TGTGCCAGCAGCCAAGATCTATACAGGAACACTGAAGCTTTCTTT	CASSQDLYRNTEAFF
TRBD1	-	TRBV9	TRBJ1-3	TGTGCCAGCAGCTCTCTCGGGACAGGCTCTGGAAACACCATATATTTT	CASSSLGTGSGNTIYF
-	few	TRBV7-8	TRBJ2-7	TGTGCCAGCAGCAGGACTTATTCCTCCTACGAGCAGTACTTC	CASSRTYSSYEQYF
-	-	TRBV6-1	TRBJ1-3	TGTGCCAGCAGTCCCTACAGCTCTGGAAACACCATATATTTT	CASSPYSSGNTIYF
TRBD1	few	TRBV19	TRBJ1-2	TGTGCCAGTAGAGTTTTCACAGGGGGTGCGAGTGGCTACACCTTC	CASRVFTGGASGYTF
TRBD2	-	TRBV5-6	TRBJ2-1	TGTGCCAGCAGCTTGGTGCTGACTAGCGTTGTCAATGAGCAGTTCTTC	CASSLVLTSVVNEQFF
-	few	TRBV13	TRBJ2-3	TGTGCCAGCGGCCGATACAGACAGACCATCACAGATACGCAGTATTTT	CASGRYRQTITDTQYF